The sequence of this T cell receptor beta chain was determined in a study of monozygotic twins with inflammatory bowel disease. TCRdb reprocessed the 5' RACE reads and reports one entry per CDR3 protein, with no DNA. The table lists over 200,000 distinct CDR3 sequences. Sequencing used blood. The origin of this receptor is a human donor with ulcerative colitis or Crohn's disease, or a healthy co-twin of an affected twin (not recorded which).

CDR3 protein: CATSRDQGGHAKNIQYF. This rearrangement joins TRBV15 to TRBJ2-4. Germline CDR1 reads LNHNV; CDR2 reads YYDKDF (reference sequence). This CDR3 is built from 17 residues. Combining the CDR3 with reference TRBV15 and TRBJ2-4 gives the whole variable domain DAMVIQNPRYQVTQFGKPVTLSCSQTLNHNVMYWYQQKSSQAPKLLFHYYDKDFNNEADTPDNFQSRRPNTSFCFLDIRSPGLGDTAMYLCATSRDQGGHAKNIQYFGAGTRLSVL.